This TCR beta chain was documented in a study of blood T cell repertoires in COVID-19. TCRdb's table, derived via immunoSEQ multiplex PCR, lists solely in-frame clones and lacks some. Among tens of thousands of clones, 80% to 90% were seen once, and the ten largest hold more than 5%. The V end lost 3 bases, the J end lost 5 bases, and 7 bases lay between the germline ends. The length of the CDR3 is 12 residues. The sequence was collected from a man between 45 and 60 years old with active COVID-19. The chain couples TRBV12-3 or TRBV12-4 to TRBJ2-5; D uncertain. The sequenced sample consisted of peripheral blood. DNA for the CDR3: TGTGCCAGCAGTTTTAGTTCGGAGACCCAGTACTTC. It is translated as CASSFSSETQYF.